This T cell receptor beta chain originates from a study of blood T cells in healthy people across ages. For the second PCR, which ran for about 6 to 11 cycles, a sample-barcoded 5' primer and a J-beta primer mix were used. In TCRdb, the 5' RACE reads were re-called with MiXCR into one record per CDR3 protein. Counted here are more than 650,000 distinct CDR3 sequences, approximately 22% occurring once; the ten biggest clones make up roughly a fifth. Study-wide results and caveats: Diversity figures derived from one million T cells were judged to underestimate the true value.

Points on this clonotype: Its specificity is unknown. An end of the junction differs from the germline gene, which may be a read error.

The CDR3 runs to 15 residues. The chain joins TRBV12-3 or TRBV12-4 to TRBJ2-1; D unclear. The source of this sequence is a man aged 65 to 79 in good health. Specimen: blood. CDR3 DNA: TGTGCCAGCAGTGTAGCCGGAGTCACCTACAATGAGCAGTTCTTC. Translated: CASSVAGVTYNEQFF.